The rows below give T cell receptor beta chains drawn from one sample of a study of identical twins. TCRdb processed the 5' RACE reads anew with MiXCR; each CDR3 protein has one entry. The sample consists of about 550,000 distinct CDR3 sequences, about a fifth of them appearing once. This same sample was also taken into another study, of yellow fever vaccine responses in identical twins.

Sequenced sample: CD4+ T cells sorted from blood. Receptor source: a woman aged 18-29 years in good health. The CDR3 runs from the conserved cysteine through the conserved F or W. The D gene is left open where the match is weak. Size tells how often a clone was seen (once, few, many) or the class of an expanded clone, and some rows leave it out.

d_call j_call cdr3_length v_call clone_size cdr3_aa cdr3_nt
NA TRBJ1-2 12 TRBV4-1 NA CASSRVGGGYTF TGCGCCAGTTCCCGGGTTGGGGGTGGCTACACCTTC
TRBD2 TRBJ2-2 15 TRBV7-2 NA CASSPPPRGGGELFF TGTGCCAGCAGCCCCCCTCCCCGGGGGGGTGGGGAGCTGTTTTTT
TRBD1 TRBJ1-4 14 TRBV20-1 few CSARSLDRSEKLFF TGCAGTGCTAGAAGTTTGGACAGGAGTGAAAAACTGTTTTTT
TRBD2 TRBJ2-3 14 TRBV20-1 NA CSARGTSSTDTQYF TGCAGTGCTAGGGGGACTAGTTCTACAGATACGCAGTATTTT
TRBD1 TRBJ2-6 16 TRBV2 NA CASSTGVLSGANVLTF TGTGCCAGCTCGACAGGGGTACTCTCTGGGGCCAACGTCCTGACTTTC
TRBD2 TRBJ2-1 15 TRBV7-9 once CASSKTSGGAHEQFF TGTGCCAGCAGCAAGACTAGCGGGGGGGCACATGAGCAGTTCTTC
NA TRBJ2-2 18 TRBV28 NA CASSTGPLEGHNTGELFF TGTGCCAGCAGTACGGGTCCCTTGGAGGGTCATAACACCGGGGAGCTGTTTTTT
TRBD1 TRBJ1-1 12 TRBV12-3/TRBV12-4 NA CASSPRQGKAFF TGTGCCAGCAGTCCAAGACAGGGGAAAGCTTTCTTT
NA TRBJ2-7 11 TRBV12-3/TRBV12-4 NA CASSALHEQYF TGTGCCAGCAGTGCCCTCCACGAGCAGTACTTC
NA TRBJ1-1 15 TRBV7-2 few CASSLASGASTEAFF TGTGCCAGCAGCTTAGCGTCAGGGGCGTCCACTGAAGCTTTCTTT
TRBD2 TRBJ2-5 15 TRBV3-1 NA CASSRSSGVGETQYF TGTGCCAGCAGCCGGTCGAGCGGGGTTGGGGAGACCCAGTACTTC
TRBD1 TRBJ1-6 15 TRBV12-3/TRBV12-4 NA CASGDRGFLNSPLHF TGTGCCAGCGGCGACAGGGGTTTTCTTAATTCACCCCTCCACTTT
NA TRBJ1-1 14 TRBV4-1 few CASSQERGITEAFF TGCGCCAGCAGCCAAGAAAGGGGGATCACTGAAGCTTTCTTT
NA TRBJ2-6 18 TRBV2 NA CASSERLGASSGANVLTF TGTGCCAGCAGTGAACGTCTGGGGGCGAGTTCTGGGGCCAACGTCCTGACTTTC
TRBD1 TRBJ2-1 15 TRBV5-5 few CASVRTGVTYNEQFF TGTGCCAGCGTTCGCACAGGGGTCACCTACAATGAGCAGTTCTTC
NA TRBJ2-2 17 TRBV5-5 many CASSLEVVRVNTGELFF TGTGCCAGCAGCTTGGAAGTGGTCAGGGTCAACACCGGGGAGCTGTTTTTT
NA TRBJ1-1 15 TRBV10-3 few CAIRRAAAKNTEAFF TGTGCCATCAGGAGGGCAGCAGCCAAAAACACTGAAGCTTTCTTT
NA TRBJ2-7 16 TRBV5-1 NA CASSLVGQGGPYEQYF TGCGCCAGCAGCTTGGTTGGGCAGGGGGGCCCCTACGAGCAGTACTTC
NA TRBJ2-7 16 TRBV7-9 NA CASSPLGGSQGGEQYF TGTGCCAGCAGCCCCCTTGGGGGCAGTCAGGGCGGAGAGCAGTACTTC
NA TRBJ2-1 13 TRBV10-3 NA CAISEIVHLGQFF TGTGCCATCAGTGAGATAGTACACCTTGGGCAGTTCTTC
TRBD1 TRBJ2-7 13 TRBV7-8 many CASSRGQVHEQYF TGTGCCAGCAGCAGAGGACAGGTCCACGAGCAGTACTTC
NA TRBJ2-1 15 TRBV10-3 NA CAISESRSRYNEQFF TGTGCCATCAGTGAATCCAGAAGTAGGTACAATGAGCAGTTCTTC
TRBD2 TRBJ2-1 14 TRBV29-1 NA CSVGGLAGVNEQFF TGCAGCGTTGGGGGACTAGCGGGGGTCAATGAGCAGTTCTTC
NA TRBJ2-7 14 TRBV29-1 few CSALRGGPPYEQYF TGCAGCGCCCTCAGGGGAGGACCCCCCTACGAGCAGTACTTC
TRBD1 TRBJ1-1 17 TRBV5-1 few CASSLKVGGQGSTEAFF TGCGCCAGCAGCTTGAAGGTCGGGGGACAGGGGTCCACTGAAGCTTTCTTT
TRBD2 TRBJ2-1 17 TRBV24-1 NA CATSDGLAGGIYNEQFF TGTGCCACCAGTGATGGGTTAGCGGGGGGGATCTACAATGAGCAGTTCTTC
NA TRBJ2-2 15 TRBV5-4 many CASSIGTISTGELFF TGTGCCAGCAGCATAGGGACAATTTCAACCGGGGAGCTGTTTTTT
TRBD1 TRBJ1-5 15 TRBV6-5 few CASSNGQGTGQPQHF TGTGCCAGCAGTAACGGACAGGGGACGGGGCAGCCCCAGCATTTT
TRBD2 TRBJ2-3 17 TRBV7-2 many CASSLGLAGGGTDTQYF TGTGCCAGCAGCTTAGGACTAGCGGGGGGGGGCACAGATACGCAGTATTTT
TRBD2 TRBJ2-1 16 TRBV3-1 NA CASSQEWGGVINEQFF TGTGCCAGCAGCCAAGAATGGGGGGGAGTTATCAATGAGCAGTTCTTC
TRBD2 TRBJ2-3 15 TRBV20-1 few CSARVAGGAPDTQYF TGCAGTGCTAGGGTAGCGGGAGGGGCCCCAGATACGCAGTATTTT
TRBD2 TRBJ2-5 16 TRBV28 NA CASSFGVAGGQETQYF TGTGCCAGCAGTTTTGGAGTAGCGGGGGGGCAGGAGACCCAGTACTTC
TRBD2 TRBJ2-3 17 TRBV27 NA CASRDRTSGGATDTQYF TGTGCCAGCAGAGACCGGACTAGCGGGGGGGCCACAGATACGCAGTATTTT
NA TRBJ1-5 14 TRBV12-3/TRBV12-4 few CASSPIGLSQPQHF TGTGCCAGCAGCCCGATAGGGCTAAGTCAGCCCCAGCATTTT
TRBD2 TRBJ2-1 17 TRBV7-9 NA CASSQTHRLAGDKRQFF TGTGCCAGCAGCCAGACCCACAGACTAGCGGGGGACAAACGTCAGTTCTTC
TRBD2 TRBJ2-5 16 TRBV3-1 few CASSQGTSGGQGTQYF TGTGCCAGCAGCCAGGGGACTAGCGGGGGCCAGGGGACCCAGTACTTC
NA TRBJ2-7 15 TRBV20-1 few CSARDRTGVPYEQYF TGCAGTGCTAGAGATAGGACCGGAGTACCCTACGAGCAGTACTTC
NA TRBJ2-3 14 TRBV20-1 few CSARDWIGTDTQYF TGCAGTGCTAGAGATTGGATCGGCACAGATACGCAGTATTTT
NA TRBJ2-1 11 TRBV20-1 few CSAPPYNEQFF TGCAGTGCCCCCCCCTACAATGAGCAGTTCTTC
NA TRBJ1-2 12 TRBV20-1 few CSAGSRDKGYTF TGCAGTGCCGGATCCAGGGATAAGGGCTACACCTTC
TRBD2 TRBJ2-7 17 TRBV28 few CASSFPSGRVSSYEQYF TGTGCCAGCAGTTTCCCTAGCGGGAGGGTGAGCTCCTACGAGCAGTACTTC
NA TRBJ2-5 13 TRBV2 NA CASKLGSKETQYF TGTGCCAGCAAGTTGGGATCTAAAGAGACCCAGTACTTC
NA TRBJ2-7 15 TRBV3-1 few CASRARPAPYYEQYF TGTGCCAGCAGGGCCCGCCCAGCGCCTTACTACGAGCAGTACTTC
TRBD2 TRBJ2-3 16 TRBV2 few CASSQQAGGPHDTQYF TGTGCCAGCAGTCAACAAGCGGGAGGGCCGCACGATACGCAGTATTTT
NA TRBJ2-3 14 TRBV29-1 NA CSVGLQATTDTQYF TGCAGCGTTGGGTTGCAGGCGACCACAGATACGCAGTATTTT
NA TRBJ2-5 12 TRBV7-9 NA CASSSSPGAQYF TGTGCCAGCAGCTCCTCGCCTGGGGCCCAGTACTTC
NA TRBJ2-6 16 TRBV7-6 NA CASSPFSSPGANVLTF TGTGCCAGCAGCCCCTTTTCCTCCCCCGGGGCCAACGTCCTGACTTTC
NA TRBJ2-5 14 TRBV12-3/TRBV12-4 few CASSFATERGTQYF TGTGCCAGCAGTTTCGCGACGGAGAGAGGAACCCAGTACTTC
NA TRBJ1-1 12 TRBV12-3/TRBV12-4 many CASSPRNTEAFF TGTGCCAGCAGCCCGAGGAACACTGAAGCTTTCTTT
NA TRBJ2-7 13 TRBV12-3/TRBV12-4 NA CATAGTSSYEQYF TGTGCCACCGCCGGGACAAGCTCCTACGAGCAGTACTTC
TRBD2 TRBJ2-3 15 TRBV5-1 NA CASSLSSGSEGTQYF TGCGCCAGCAGCTTGTCTAGCGGGAGTGAGGGTACGCAGTATTTT
NA TRBJ2-5 14 TRBV20-1 NA CSARDRGDQETQYF TGCAGTGCTAGAGATCGAGGGGACCAAGAGACCCAGTACTTC